This TCR beta chain was observed in a study of CD8 T cells in Susac syndrome. At the level of the study: Patients with Susac syndrome were therapy-naive, on corticosteroids, or on intravenous immunoglobulin alone at blood draw.

With random hexamers, roughly 0.45 to 1 ug RNA was reverse transcribed. TCR beta CDR3 was amplified by immunoSEQ covering 54 Vbeta and 13 Jbeta. Via MiXCR, TCRdb re-called the immunoSEQ multiplex PCR reads, giving one row per CDR3 protein. Found here are 130,000 to 150,000 distinct CDR3 sequences, approximately 95% of them singletons; the top ten hold more than 0.075%. The source material was CD4+ T cells from PBMCs. The source of this sequence is a human donor with Susac syndrome.

CDR3 coding DNA: TGCAGCGTCGCTACAGGCTCTGGGGCCAACGTCCTGACTTTC. As protein: CSVATGSGANVLTF. The chain combines TRBV29-1 with TRBJ2-6; tentative D call: TRBD1 (5 bases). The CDR3 is 14 residues long. Trimming pared 6 bases from V and 0 bases from J, leaving 9 bases between. Germline V gene lookup returns CDR1 SQVTM and CDR2 ANQGSEA.